This T cell receptor (beta chain) was sequenced during a study of blood T cell repertoires in COVID-19. Study-level background: PBMCs, B-cell-depleted T cells, or T cells provided the cDNA or gDNA that made up the material.

Generated by immunoSEQ multiplex PCR, the TCRdb table keeps only in-frame clones and is missing some. The repertoire includes around 120,000 clones, just under 85% of them detected once, and around 7.5% sits in the top ten. The sequence was collected from a man aged 70-80 years with active or convalescent COVID-19. The sample consisted of peripheral blood.

For the CDR3, the DNA is TGTGCCAGCAGCTCCGGGAGCTCTGGAAACACCATATATTTT. Protein sequence: CASSSGSSGNTIYF. This chain links TRBV7-2 with TRBJ1-3, with D hard to call. CDR3 length: 14 residues. Between the trimmed V and J ends, which lost 4 bases and 0 bases, there was a span of 7 bases. Germline V lookup: CDR1 SGHTA, CDR2 FQGNSA.